Shown below are 22 T cell receptor beta chains from a single sample sequenced in a study of blood T cell repertoires in COVID-19. Method: immunoSEQ multiplex PCR; TCRdb's copy keeps in-frame clones and lacks some. The repertoire holds about 39,000 clones, with approximately 89% as singletons. The specimen was peripheral blood. The receptors were gathered from a man aged 50-60 years with active COVID-19.

The chain combines TRBV6-2 or TRBV6-3 with TRBJ2-2; no clear D gene. Trimming left V 6 bases short and J 3 bases short, with 8 bases between. The CDR3 runs to 13 residues. Germline CDR1 is MNHEY and CDR2 is SVGEGT. The CDR3 loop is CASSLLDTGELFF. For the CDR3, the DNA is TGTGCCAGCAGCCTCCTCGACACCGGGGAGCTGTTTTTT.

The J gene is TRBJ1-2, the V gene TRBV9; no firm D call. The ends were cut back, 4 bases at V and 5 bases at J, with 15 bases in the middle. The germline V gene encodes CDR1 SGDLS and CDR2 YYNGEE. The CDR3 spans 14 residues. The CDR3 loop is CASSSPGSGYGYTF. In nucleotides, the CDR3 is TGTGCCAGCAGCTCGCCCGGGTCTGGATATGGCTACACCTTC. The variable domain in full, completed from reference TRBV9 and TRBJ1-2, reads DSGVTQTPKHLITATGQRVTLRCSPRSGDLSVYWYQQSLDQGLQFLIQYYNGEERAKGNILERFSAQQFPDLHSELNLSSLELGDSALYFCASSSPGSGYGYTFGSGTRLTVV.

For the CDR3, the DNA is TGTGCCAGCAGTTCCGACGGGGGAGGGTGGACCGGGGAGCTGTTTTTT. This codes for CASSSDGGGWTGELFF. The chain employs TRBV27 and TRBJ2-2, with 7 nucleotides matching TRBD2. This CDR3 has 16 amino acids. The V gene's germline CDR1 is MNHEY and CDR2 SMNVEV (reference sequence). V lost 4 bases to trimming and J lost 5 bases; unmatched junction nucleotides: 10.

The V gene is TRBV5-1, the J gene TRBJ2-5; D uncertain. This CDR3 contains 14 residues. Germline CDR1 SGHRS, CDR2 YFSETQ. V was shortened by 0 bases and J by 1 base, with 7 bases between the two germline ends. This chain's CDR3 is CASSLGNTQETQYF. For the CDR3, the DNA is TGCGCCAGCAGCTTGGGTAACACCCAAGAGACCCAGTACTTC. Together with reference TRBV5-1 and TRBJ2-5, the CDR3 gives the full variable domain: KAGVTQTPRYLIKTRGQQVTLSCSPISGHRSVSWYQQTPGQGLQFLFEYFSETQRNKGNFPGRFSGRQFSNSRSEMNVSTLELGDSALYLCASSLGNTQETQYFGPGTRLLVL.

The rearrangement uses TRBV6-5 and TRBJ2-7, with 10 bases that match TRBD1. J gave up 3 bases and V 7 bases, and 9 bases lay outside the gene matches. CDR1 is MNHEY, CDR2 SVGAGI, per germline. The CDR3 extends over 15 amino acids. The CDR3 DNA is TGTGCCAGCACTATGATGAGGACAGGGGGCTACGAGCAGTACTTC. It codes for CASTMMRTGGYEQYF.

The chain links TRBV5-5 to TRBJ2-1; 15 bases fit TRBD2. Germline V gene lookup returns CDR1 SGHKS and CDR2 YYEKEE (reference sequence). The CDR3 contains 18 residues. The trim removed 2 bases at V and 5 bases at J, leaving 8 bases unmatched. The CDR3 DNA is TGTGCCAGCAGCTTAGGACTAGCGGGAGGGAAAGGGGACAATGAGCAGTTCTTC. Its protein product is CASSLGLAGGKGDNEQFF.

This clone showed up just a few times. J is TRBJ1-2 and V is TRBV3-1 (or the pseudogene TRBV3-2), with 8 positions matching TRBD1. Trimming at V came to 0 bases and at J to 8 bases, leaving 5 bases not matched to a gene. Per the germline V gene, CDR1 is LGHDT and CDR2 is YNNKEL (reference sequence). The CDR3 runs 14 residues. CDR3: CASSQDPGGAGYTF. The DNA of the CDR3 is TGTGCCAGCAGCCAAGATCCAGGGGGCGCAGGCTACACCTTC.

The chain links TRBV4-1 to TRBJ2-3; 10 bases map to TRBD2. Germline assignment: CDR1 MGHRA and CDR2 YSYEKL. The CDR3 is 20 amino acids. Trimming took 1 base from V and 0 from J; bases not matched to a gene: 13. The CDR3 sequence is CASSQGVPSGSVYSTDTQYF. In DNA form, the CDR3 reads TGCGCCAGCAGCCAAGGGGTGCCTAGCGGGAGCGTGTATAGCACAGATACGCAGTATTTT.

The chain combines TRBV5-5 with TRBJ1-2, with D perhaps matching TRBD1 (5 bases). The CDR3 is made up of 14 amino acids. V was pared by 0 bases and J by 2 bases, with 8 bases between. CDR1 and CDR2 from the germline V gene are SGHKS and YYEKEE (reference sequence). CDR3 loop: CASSLGRQNYGYTF. As DNA, the CDR3 is TGTGCCAGCAGCTTGGGAAGACAGAACTATGGCTACACCTTC.

V is TRBV10-3 and J is TRBJ1-1, with TRBD1 identical over 9 bases. The CDR3 sequence is 17 residues long. J was trimmed by 0 bases and V by 2 bases; bases with no gene match: 7. Germline V gene data show CDR1 as ENHRY and CDR2 as SYGVKD. The CDR3: CAISEADRGNVNTEAFF. CDR3 in DNA: TGTGCCATCAGTGAGGCGGACAGGGGAAATGTGAACACTGAAGCTTTCTTT.

This rearrangement joins TRBV25-1 to TRBJ1-2; 10 nucleotides agree with TRBD1. The CDR3 is 14 residues long. The V gene end was trimmed by 6 bases and the J gene end by 2 bases; junction bases not matched to a gene: 3. From germline, CDR1 is MGHDK and CDR2 SYGVNS. The CDR3 sequence is CASRMTGGNYGYTF. For the CDR3, the DNA is TGTGCCAGCAGAATGACAGGGGGCAACTATGGCTACACCTTC.

The gene calls are TRBV2 and TRBJ2-7, with a tentative D call TRBD2 (6 bases). V gave up 3 bases and J gave up 2 bases, with 11 bases separating them. The CDR3 length is 14 residues. Germline lookup yields CDR1 SNHLY and CDR2 FYNNEI. CDR3 loop: CASSDGGDPYEQYF. CDR3 DNA sequence: TGTGCCAGCAGTGATGGCGGGGATCCCTACGAGCAGTACTTC.

V gene TRBV7-9 combines with J gene TRBJ1-5, with a tentative D call TRBD1 (5 bases). Germline CDR1 and CDR2: SEHNR and FQNEAQ (reference sequence). Trimming removed 5 bases at V and 2 bases at J, with 7 bases between. The CDR3 is 13 residues long. The CDR3 loop is CASSPGGNQPQHF. CDR3 bases: TGTGCCAGCAGCCCGGGGGGCAATCAGCCCCAGCATTTT.

The V gene is TRBV5-1, the J gene TRBJ1-2; 9 bases are shared with TRBD1. J lost 4 bases, V lost 5 bases, and 9 bases had no gene match. The V gene's germline CDR1 is SGHRS and CDR2 YFSETQ. The CDR3 is 15 amino acids. CDR3 coding DNA: TGCGCCAGCAGGGTCGGGACAGGGTACGGCTATGGCTACACCTTC. This codes for CASRVGTGYGYGYTF. Full variable domain (outside the CDR3, taken from reference TRBV5-1 and TRBJ1-2): KAGVTQTPRYLIKTRGQQVTLSCSPISGHRSVSWYQQTPGQGLQFLFEYFSETQRNKGNFPGRFSGRQFSNSRSEMNVSTLELGDSALYLCASRVGTGYGYGYTFGSGTRLTVV.

CDR3 protein: CASTNRGSSYEKLFF. The CDR3 bases are TGTGCCAGTACCAACAGAGGGTCATCGTATGAAAAACTGTTTTTT. V usage is TRBV19 and J usage is TRBJ1-4; D unresolved. Germline V gene sequence: CDR1 LNHDA, CDR2 SQIVND (reference sequence). Trimming left V 7 bases short and J 6 bases short, with 18 bases between. This CDR3 has 15 residues.

V usage is TRBV21-1 and J usage is TRBJ2-1; the listed D gene, TRBD2, was not tested against the DNA. TRBV21-1 corresponds to a pseudogene. The CDR3 contains 23 residues. The CDR3 sequence is CASSNWVSRRGNPQTVFYNEQFF. The CDR3 coding sequence is TGTGCCAGCAGCAATTGGGTTAGCCGGAGAGGGAACCCGCAGACCGTCTTTTACAATGAGCAGTTCTTC.

The chain recombines TRBV6-5 with TRBJ2-7; TRBD1 matches at 8 bases. Looked up from germline, CDR1 is MNHEY and CDR2 is SVGAGI. The CDR3 is 13 amino acids. V shed 6 bases and J 6 bases; nucleotides not matched to a gene: 7. CDR3 DNA sequence: TGTGCCAGCAGGGACAGGGAAATTGGCGAGCAGTACTTC. It translates to CASRDREIGEQYF.

The gene calls are TRBV19 and TRBJ2-3; TRBD2 is a possible D gene (6 bases). Germline CDR1 and CDR2: LNHDA and SQIVND (reference sequence). CDR3 length: 16 amino acids. Deletions cut 5 bases from V and 0 bases from J, with 15 bases between. The CDR3 DNA sequence: TGTGCCAGTAGTGGGGGGAACATTTCTAGCACAGATACGCAGTATTTT. As protein: CASSGGNISSTDTQYF.

As DNA, the CDR3 is TGTGCCAGCAGCGCACGAAGTAGCTCTGGGGCCAACGTCCTGACTTTC. Protein sequence: CASSARSSSGANVLTF. This chain uses TRBV9 with TRBJ2-6; D gene unclear. CDR3 size: 16 residues. V lost 3 bases to trimming and J lost 0 bases, with 10 bases between them. Per germline, CDR1 SGDLS and CDR2 YYNGEE. The full variable domain, rest sourced from reference TRBV9 and TRBJ2-6, is DSGVTQTPKHLITATGQRVTLRCSPRSGDLSVYWYQQSLDQGLQFLIQYYNGEERAKGNILERFSAQQFPDLHSELNLSSLELGDSALYFCASSARSSSGANVLTFGAGSRLTVL.

This chain connects TRBV7-9 to TRBJ2-2, with D unclear. Germline-derived CDR1 and CDR2 are SEHNR and FQNEAQ (reference sequence). The CDR3 contains 13 residues. The ends were cut back, 4 bases at V and 4 bases at J, with 7 bases in the middle. This chain's CDR3 is CASSYGSTGELFF. The CDR3 DNA follows: TGTGCCAGCAGCTACGGGTCCACCGGGGAGCTGTTTTTT.

V is TRBV3-1 (or the pseudogene TRBV3-2) and J is TRBJ2-7; a weak D match, TRBD2 (5 bases). V shed 2 bases and J shed 3 bases, with 14 bases lying between them. The CDR3 runs 15 residues. Per germline, CDR1 LGHDT and CDR2 YNNKEL (reference sequence). The CDR3 reads CASSQSALGIYEQYF. As DNA, the CDR3 is TGTGCCAGCAGCCAAAGTGCCCTCGGGATCTACGAGCAGTACTTC.

This chain links TRBV6-2 or TRBV6-3 with TRBJ2-4; a possible D gene is TRBD1 (6 bases). CDR3 length: 13 residues. The germline gives CDR1 MNHEY, CDR2 SVGEGT. Trimming removed 0 bases at V and 13 bases at J, with 13 bases between. CDR3 in DNA: TGTGCCAGCAGTTACTCGTGGGACACCACCCAGTACTTC. This codes for CASSYSWDTTQYF.